These 15 T cell receptor beta chains originate from one sample sequenced in a study of blood T cell repertoires in COVID-19. Only in-frame clones appear in the TCRdb table, and some are missing; sequencing was by immunoSEQ multiplex PCR. The sample carries approximately 150,000 clones, 75% to 90% recorded once. Input material: peripheral blood. These receptors all stem from a woman aged 55-70 years with active or convalescent COVID-19.

The chain carries TRBV10-3 and TRBJ1-2; TRBD1 matches 7 bases. J was trimmed by 8 bases and V by 0 bases; bases with no gene match: 6. The CDR3 runs to 14 residues. Germline CDR1 reads ENHRY; CDR2 reads SYGVKD. In DNA form, the CDR3 reads TGTGCCATCAGTGAGTCGACAGGGCCCAGCGGCTACACCTTC. Translation: CAISESTGPSGYTF.

This sequence joins TRBV12-3 or TRBV12-4 and TRBJ1-6; D gene uncertain. The V end lost 5 bases, the J end lost 8 bases, and 7 bases lay between the germline ends. The CDR3 loop spans 12 amino acids. The CDR3 spells CASSPGYSPLHF. The CDR3 DNA follows: TGTGCCAGCAGTCCAGGCTATTCACCCCTCCACTTT.

The chain is built from TRBV10-3 and TRBJ2-7; D unresolved. From germline, CDR1 is ENHRY and CDR2 SYGVKD. This CDR3 spans 14 amino acids. V lost 11 bases to trimming and J lost 0 bases, with 17 bases between them. The DNA for the CDR3 is TGTGCCGGCGATGCAGGCCCGAGCTCCTACGAGCAGTACTTC. It is translated as CAGDAGPSSYEQYF.

This chain connects TRBV7-2 to TRBJ2-5; TRBD2 matches at 13 bases. Germline V gives CDR1 SGHTA, CDR2 FQGNSA. The CDR3 runs 17 residues. The V gene end was trimmed by 3 bases and the J gene end by 5 bases; junction bases not matched to a gene: 9. CDR3 DNA sequence: TGTGCCAGCAGCTTCGGGACTAGCGGGGCCTCCTCGGAGACCCAGTACTTC. As protein: CASSFGTSGASSETQYF. Combining the CDR3 with reference TRBV7-2 and TRBJ2-5 gives the whole variable domain GAGVSQSPSNKVTEKGKDVELRCDPISGHTALYWYRQSLGQGLEFLIYFQGNSAPDKSGLPSDRFSAERTGGSVSTLTIQRTQQEDSAVYLCASSFGTSGASSETQYFGPGTRLLVL.

The rearrangement links TRBV4-3 to TRBJ2-1, with a possible D match to TRBD1 (6 bases). This CDR3 comprises 16 residues. V lost 0 bases and J lost 6, with 15 bases in between. Germline V gene data show CDR1 as LGHNA and CDR2 as YSLEER. CDR3 coding DNA: TGCGCCAGCAGCCAAGAATTTACAGGGTCGGGCAATGAGCAGTTCTTC. Translated: CASSQEFTGSGNEQFF.

The rearrangement links TRBV2 to TRBJ1-6; 10 nucleotides line up with TRBD1. This CDR3 has 15 amino acids. CDR1 and CDR2 (germline): SNHLY, FYNNEI. V lost 7 bases to trimming and J lost 7 bases; unmatched junction nucleotides: 7. The CDR3 protein is CASIGTGVRNSPLHF. The CDR3, as DNA: TGTGCCAGCATCGGGACAGGGGTTAGAAATTCACCCCTCCACTTT.

The rearrangement joins TRBV6-4 to TRBJ1-6; tentative D call: TRBD1 (5 bases). There are 14 residues in the CDR3. Trimming cost V 2 bases and J 10 bases, with 12 bases left between them. Germline-derived CDR1 and CDR2 are MRHNA and SNTAGT. The DNA for the CDR3 is TGTGCCAGCAGTGACAGGGGAATTGGATCACCCCTCCACTTT. Amino acids: CASSDRGIGSPLHF.

The V and J genes are TRBV5-1 and TRBJ2-7, with TRBD2 as a possible D gene (6 bases). CDR3 length: 14 residues. V was pared by 1 base and J by 5 bases, with 13 bases between. Looked up from germline, CDR1 is SGHRS and CDR2 is YFSETQ. This chain's CDR3 is CASSLSGGSHEQYF. As DNA, the CDR3 is TGCGCCAGCAGCTTGTCCGGGGGTTCACACGAGCAGTACTTC.

This sequence joins TRBV15 and TRBJ2-3; 9 bases map to TRBD1. CDR1 and CDR2 from the germline V gene are LNHNV and YYDKDF (reference sequence). The CDR3 totals 14 residues. Trimming at V came to 1 base and at J to 6 bases, leaving 2 bases not matched to a gene. The CDR3 coding sequence is TGTGCCACCAGCAGAGGACAGGGGGTCGATACGCAGTATTTT. Translated: CATSRGQGVDTQYF.

This chain connects TRBV6-6 to TRBJ2-7, with TRBD1 as a possible D gene (6 bases). This CDR3 region has 13 residues. Per germline, CDR1 MNHNY and CDR2 SVGAGI (reference sequence). V lost 5 bases to trimming and J lost 6 bases, with 14 bases between them. In DNA form, the CDR3 reads TGTGCCAGCAGTCTATCAGGGGTCGGCGAGCAGTACTTC. This codes for CASSLSGVGEQYF.

The CDR3 is CASSLPIGELFF. In DNA, the CDR3 is TGTGCCAGCAGTTTACCTATCGGGGAGCTGTTTTTT. This chain connects TRBV12-3 or TRBV12-4 to TRBJ2-2; D not certain. The CDR3 length is 12 residues. V dropped 2 bases and J dropped 7 bases, with 5 bases sitting between them.

V gene TRBV6-5 combines with J gene TRBJ2-2, with 7 bases that match TRBD2. The germline V gene encodes CDR1 MNHEY and CDR2 SVGAGI. Germline trimming cut 7 bases from V and 6 bases from J; bases unmatched to any gene: 5. This CDR3 region has 13 residues. The CDR3 nucleotides read TGTGCCAGCAACCGGGGGGAGGCCGGGGAGCTGTTTTTT. Encoded protein: CASNRGEAGELFF.

The chain links TRBV30 to TRBJ1-6, with D hard to call. Trimming shortened V by 2 bases and J by 8 bases, and 7 bases separated the two germline ends. This CDR3 contains 12 residues. CDR1 and CDR2 from the germline V gene are GTSNPN and SVGIG (reference sequence). DNA for the CDR3: TGTGCCTGGAGTCTCGGGTATTCACCCCTCCACTTT. Its protein is CAWSLGYSPLHF. Filled out from reference TRBV30 and TRBJ1-6, the complete variable domain reads SQTIHQWPATLVQPVGSPLSLECTVEGTSNPNLYWYRQAAGRGLQLLFYSVGIGQISSEVPQNLSASRPQDRQFILSSKKLLLSDSGFYLCAWSLGYSPLHFGNGTRLTVT.

The chain recombines TRBV4-3 with TRBJ2-7; 9 bases are shared with TRBD1. The CDR3 runs to 13 residues. Germline CDR1 and CDR2: LGHNA and YSLEER. With V trimmed by 4 bases and J by 4 bases, 2 bases remained unmatched. The CDR3 loop is CASSPDRGYEQYF. The CDR3 DNA is TGCGCCAGCAGCCCCGACAGGGGGTACGAGCAGTACTTC.

The chain employs TRBV30 and TRBJ1-1; 8 bases fit TRBD1. Germline V gives CDR1 GTSNPN, CDR2 SVGIG (reference sequence). The CDR3 contains 15 residues. V lost 2 bases, J lost 4 bases, and 9 bases stayed unmatched. The CDR3 loop reads CAWSSLDRASTEAFF. The CDR3, as DNA: TGTGCCTGGAGTTCCTTGGACAGGGCGAGCACTGAAGCTTTCTTT.